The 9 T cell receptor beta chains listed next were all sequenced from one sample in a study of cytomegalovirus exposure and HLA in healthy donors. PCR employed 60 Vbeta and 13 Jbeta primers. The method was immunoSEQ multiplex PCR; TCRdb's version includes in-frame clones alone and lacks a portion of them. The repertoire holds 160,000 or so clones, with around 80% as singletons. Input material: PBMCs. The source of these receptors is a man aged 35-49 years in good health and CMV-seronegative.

In nucleotides, the CDR3 is TGCAGCGTTGTCAGGGACACCTACGAGCAGTACTTC. Protein: CSVVRDTYEQYF. The chain joins TRBV29-1 to TRBJ2-7; weak D call: TRBD1 (6 bases). Germline V gene data show CDR1 as SQVTM and CDR2 as ANQGSEA. This CDR3 has 12 amino acids. V lost 4 bases and J 2 bases, leaving 9 bases between the germline ends.

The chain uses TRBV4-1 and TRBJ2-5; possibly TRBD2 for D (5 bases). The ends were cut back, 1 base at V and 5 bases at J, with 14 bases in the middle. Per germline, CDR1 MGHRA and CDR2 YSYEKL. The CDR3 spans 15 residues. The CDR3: CASSQVRGAWETQYF. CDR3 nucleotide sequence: TGCGCCAGCAGCCAAGTACGGGGTGCTTGGGAGACCCAGTACTTC.

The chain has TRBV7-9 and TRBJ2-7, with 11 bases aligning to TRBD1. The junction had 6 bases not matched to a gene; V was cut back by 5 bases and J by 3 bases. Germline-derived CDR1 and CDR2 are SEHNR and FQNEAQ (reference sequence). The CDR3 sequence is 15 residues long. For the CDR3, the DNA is TGTGCCAGCAGCCGCACCGGGACAGGGGGCTACGAGCAGTACTTC. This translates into CASSRTGTGGYEQYF.

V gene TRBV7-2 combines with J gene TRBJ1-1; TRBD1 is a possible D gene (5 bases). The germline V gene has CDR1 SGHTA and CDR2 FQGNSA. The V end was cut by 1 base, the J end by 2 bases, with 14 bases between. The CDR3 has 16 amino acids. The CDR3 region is CASSLEFSRANTEAFF. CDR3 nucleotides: TGTGCCAGCAGCTTAGAGTTCTCCAGGGCTAACACTGAAGCTTTCTTT.

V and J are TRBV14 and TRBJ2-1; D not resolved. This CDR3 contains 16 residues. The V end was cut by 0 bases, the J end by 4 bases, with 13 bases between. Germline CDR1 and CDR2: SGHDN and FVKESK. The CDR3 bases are TGTGCCAGCAGCCAAGAGGGTAGCCGGAATTACAATGAGCAGTTCTTC. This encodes CASSQEGSRNYNEQFF. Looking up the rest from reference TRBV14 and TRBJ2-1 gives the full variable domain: EAGVTQFPSHSVIEKGQTVTLRCDPISGHDNLYWYRRVMGKEIKFLLHFVKESKQDESGMPNNRFLAERTGGTYSTLKVQPAELEDSGVYFCASSQEGSRNYNEQFFGPGTRLTVL.

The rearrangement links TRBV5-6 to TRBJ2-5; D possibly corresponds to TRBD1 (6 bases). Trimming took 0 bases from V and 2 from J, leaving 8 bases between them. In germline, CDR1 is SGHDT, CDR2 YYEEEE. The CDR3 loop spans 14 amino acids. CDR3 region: CASSLVGQQETQYF. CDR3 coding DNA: TGTGCCAGCAGCTTGGTCGGACAGCAAGAGACCCAGTACTTC. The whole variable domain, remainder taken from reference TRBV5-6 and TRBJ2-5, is DAGVTQSPTHLIKTRGQQVTLRCSPKSGHDTVSWYQQALGQGPQFIFQYYEEEERQRGNFPDRFSGHQFPNYSSELNVNALLLGDSALYLCASSLVGQQETQYFGPGTRLLVL.

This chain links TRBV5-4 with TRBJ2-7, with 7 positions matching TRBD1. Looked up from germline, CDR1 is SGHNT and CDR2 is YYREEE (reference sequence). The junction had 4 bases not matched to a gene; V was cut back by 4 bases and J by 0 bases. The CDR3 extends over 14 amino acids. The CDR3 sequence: CASSPTGSSYEQYF. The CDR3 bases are TGTGCCAGCAGCCCGACAGGGAGCTCCTACGAGCAGTACTTC.

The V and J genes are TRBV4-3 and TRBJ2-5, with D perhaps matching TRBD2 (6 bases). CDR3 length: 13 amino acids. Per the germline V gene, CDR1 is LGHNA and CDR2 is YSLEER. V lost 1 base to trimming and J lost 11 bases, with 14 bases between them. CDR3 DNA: TGCGCCAGCAGCCAAGTTGGATGGGGGGAGCAGTACTTC. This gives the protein CASSQVGWGEQYF.

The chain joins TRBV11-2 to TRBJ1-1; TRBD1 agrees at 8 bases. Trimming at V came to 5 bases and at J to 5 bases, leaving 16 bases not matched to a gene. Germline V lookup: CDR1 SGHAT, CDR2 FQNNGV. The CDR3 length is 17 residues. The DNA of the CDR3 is TGTGCCAGCAGCCAAACCCCCCGGCAGGGGGCGCGAACTGAAGCTTTCTTT. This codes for CASSQTPRQGARTEAFF. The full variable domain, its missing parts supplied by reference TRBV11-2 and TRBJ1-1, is EAGVAQSPRYKIIEKRQSVAFWCNPISGHATLYWYQQILGQGPKLLIQFQNNGVVDDSQLPKDRFSAERLKGVDSTLKIQPAKLEDSAVYLCASSQTPRQGARTEAFFGQGTRLTVV.